The present T cell receptor (beta chain) was sequenced within a study of blood T cell repertoires in COVID-19 (TCRdb year 2020). For the study in its entirety: Collaborator samples came from the United States, Italy and Spain and covered acute and convalescent phases of COVID-19. The prospective study material was composed of cDNA or gDNA derived from T cells, B-cell-depleted T cells, or PBMCs. Deeply sampled blood TCRbeta repertoires from subjects exposed to, actively infected with, or recovered from COVID-19 were included in the dataset. A freely available public database, intended as a resource for researchers studying the immune response to SARS-CoV-2, is where the repertoires were released. Samples were obtained from the ongoing ImmuneRACE study (first 160 participants) and from about 1,300 subjects provided by 6 global collaborators. The sample metadata nearly always contained a de-identified subject ID, COVID-19 status, age in years and sex. Where available, HLA class I and class II types were taken from metadata supplied by the sample provider and were not determined by assay-based typing. Overall results and qualifications from the work: How much clinical and demographic metadata was included differed by source and by participant, and the metadata was provided uncurated.

Reading from cysteine to phenylalanine, the CDR3 counts 17 amino acids. The retained sequence is limited to the CDR3, 51 bases, with the frame set at the first base. Taken from the germline V gene, the CDR1 and CDR2 loops are SGHNT and YENEEA. Cut back by 5 bases and 6 bases, the V and J ends lie 23 bases apart. Comments on this clone: No antigen is known for it. No qualities accompany the bases; no much larger clone lies one base away.

The immunoSEQ Assay, a bias-controlled multiplex PCR, was used to amplify TCRbeta CDR3 regions from genomic DNA. On the study's bioinformatics: Within the assay, amplification of reference gene primers was used to estimate how many nucleated cells each sample contained. Sequence reads were collapsed and filtered to measure the absolute abundance of every unique TCRbeta CDR3 rearrangement. Productive Simpson clonality was computed per sample as the square root of Simpson's diversity index over productive rearrangements. In its TCRdb copy, this immuneACCESS table keeps in-frame sequences only and misses some clones. Where compared with another copy, unresolved V genes explain less than half of these, and the others have no known cause. The DNA gave D and trimming, while V, J and clone size come from that table. Present in this sample are approximately 480,000 clones, around 87% of which were seen just once. About 0.75% of the sample is taken by the ten largest.

Participants in the prospective study were enrolled through a virtual design, were aged 18 to 89 years, and lived in 24 United States geographic areas. In the prospective study, participants were assigned to cohorts based on the clinical history participants reported in a screening survey and a study questionnaire. For ImmuneRACE Cohort 3, a participant was defined as recovered based on two consecutive negative NP/OP PCR tests, clearance by a healthcare professional, or resolution of symptoms. In the prospective study, whole blood, serum and a nasopharyngeal or oropharyngeal swab were collected from each participant by mobile phlebotomists. Over a roughly 2-month period, participants in the prospective study had the option of providing additional blood draws and questionnaires. Before DNA extraction, prospective study blood samples were shipped either frozen or at room temperature.

The specimen was PBMCs or T cells enriched from blood (not recorded which). This sequence was found in a woman in her late teens or twenties who had recovered from COVID-19. The chain employs TRBV11-3 and TRBJ1-5; a weak D assignment points to TRBD1 (5 bases agree). CDR3 reads: CASSPRSREGRGQPQHF. The DNA sequence is given as TGTGCCAGCAGCCCGCGTAGTAGGGAGGGAAGGGGTCAGCCCCAGCATTTT.